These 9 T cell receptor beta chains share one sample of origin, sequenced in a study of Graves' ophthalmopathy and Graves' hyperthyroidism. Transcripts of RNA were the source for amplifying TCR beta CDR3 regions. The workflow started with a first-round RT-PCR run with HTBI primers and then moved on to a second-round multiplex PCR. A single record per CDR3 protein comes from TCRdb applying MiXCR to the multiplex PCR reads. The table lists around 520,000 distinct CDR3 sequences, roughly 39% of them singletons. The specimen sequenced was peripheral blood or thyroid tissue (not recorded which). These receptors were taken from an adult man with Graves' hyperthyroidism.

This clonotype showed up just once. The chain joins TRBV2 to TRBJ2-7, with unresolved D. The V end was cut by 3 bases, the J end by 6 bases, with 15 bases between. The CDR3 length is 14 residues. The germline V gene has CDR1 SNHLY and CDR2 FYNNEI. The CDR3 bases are TGTGCCAGCAGTGATGGACCCGTTTTTGGCGAGCAGTACTTC. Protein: CASSDGPVFGEQYF.

CDR3 coding DNA: TGCAGCGTTGACGCCTCCCGTAGCACAGATACGCAGTATTTT. It encodes CSVDASRSTDTQYF. The chain combines TRBV29-1 with TRBJ2-3; the D is unclear. This CDR3 comprises 14 residues. Trimming cost V 3 bases and J 0 bases, with 10 bases left between them. Germline values: CDR1 SQVTM, CDR2 ANQGSEA.

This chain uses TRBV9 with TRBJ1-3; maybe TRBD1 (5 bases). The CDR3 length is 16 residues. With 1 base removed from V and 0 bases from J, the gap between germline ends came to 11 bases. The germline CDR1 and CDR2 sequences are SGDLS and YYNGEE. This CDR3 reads CASSVTGSISGNTIYF. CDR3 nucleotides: TGTGCCAGCAGCGTAACAGGCTCTATCTCTGGAAACACCATATATTTT. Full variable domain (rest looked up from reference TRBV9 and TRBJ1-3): DSGVTQTPKHLITATGQRVTLRCSPRSGDLSVYWYQQSLDQGLQFLIQYYNGEERAKGNILERFSAQQFPDLHSELNLSSLELGDSALYFCASSVTGSISGNTIYFGEGSWLTVV.

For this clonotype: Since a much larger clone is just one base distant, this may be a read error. CDR3 bases: TGCGCCAGCAGCTTGTTAAGGGATGGTCTTAACGAGCAGCACTTC. Protein sequence: CASSLLRDGLNEQHF. The V and J genes are TRBV5-1 and TRBJ2-7; D is undetermined. The CDR3 length is 15 residues. The germline V gene encodes CDR1 SGHRS and CDR2 YFSETQ.

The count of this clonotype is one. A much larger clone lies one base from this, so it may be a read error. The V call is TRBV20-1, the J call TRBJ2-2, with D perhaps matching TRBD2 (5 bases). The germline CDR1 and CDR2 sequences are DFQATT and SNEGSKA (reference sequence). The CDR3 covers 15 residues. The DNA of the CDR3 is TGCAGTGCTAGAGATCCGTTCGGGAACACCGGGGAGCTGGTTTTT. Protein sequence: CSARDPFGNTGELVF.

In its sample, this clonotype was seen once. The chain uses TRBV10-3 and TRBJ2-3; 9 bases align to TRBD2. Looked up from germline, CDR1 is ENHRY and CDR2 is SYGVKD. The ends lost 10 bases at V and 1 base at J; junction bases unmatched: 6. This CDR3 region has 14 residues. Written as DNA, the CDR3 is TGTGCCAGCCTGAGGACTAGCGGCACAGATACGCAGTATTTT. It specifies CASLRTSGTDTQYF.

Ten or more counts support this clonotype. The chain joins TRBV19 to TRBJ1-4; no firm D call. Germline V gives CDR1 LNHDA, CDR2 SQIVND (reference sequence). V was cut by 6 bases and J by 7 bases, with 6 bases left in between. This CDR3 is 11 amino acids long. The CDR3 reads CASRSSEKLFF. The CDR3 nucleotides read TGTGCCAGTAGGAGCTCTGAAAAACTGTTTTTT.

CDR3 DNA: TGTGCCAGCAGCTTGGTAGGACATACTGGGGCCAACGTCCTGACTTTC. Translated, it gives CASSLVGHTGANVLTF. V gene TRBV11-2 combines with J gene TRBJ2-6, with D perhaps matching TRBD1 (5 bases). The germline gives CDR1 SGHAT, CDR2 FQNNGV. Trimming took 3 bases from V and 2 from J, leaving 11 bases between them. The CDR3 totals 16 residues.

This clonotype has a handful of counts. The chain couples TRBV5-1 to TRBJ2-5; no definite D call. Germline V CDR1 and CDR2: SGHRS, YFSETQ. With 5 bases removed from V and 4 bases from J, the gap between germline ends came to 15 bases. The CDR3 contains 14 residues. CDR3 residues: CASSFSQAAETQYF. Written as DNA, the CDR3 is TGCGCCAGCAGTTTCTCCCAAGCCGCAGAGACCCAGTACTTC.